The 9 T cell receptor beta chains below come from one sample, sequenced in a study of CD8 T cells in ankylosing spondylitis (dated by TCRdb to the late 2010s). Libraries were prepared through 5' RACE. TCRdb names Illumina HiSeq 2500 as the instrument used. Starting from the raw public reads, TCRdb applied fastp trimming at Q25, assembled clones with MiXCR and retained in-frame beta chains. Here each entry gathers all rows of one CDR3 protein and keeps the most common genes and DNA. The sample contains under 85,000 distinct CDR3 sequences, roughly 5% of them found a single time. The ten largest clones add up to 2.2% of the sample. Sequencing input: blood, either unsorted or a sorted T cell fraction (not recorded which). These TCRs come from a male donor with ankylosing spondylitis or in good health (not recorded which).

This clonotype has a count of ten or more. The chain is built from TRBV7-9 and TRBJ1-2; unclear D gene. Deletions cut 2 bases from V and 3 bases from J, with 13 bases between. CDR3 length: 15 residues. CDR1 is SEHNR, CDR2 FQNEAQ, per germline (reference sequence). The CDR3 sequence: CASSLSDGLDYGYTF. The DNA for the CDR3 is TGTGCCAGCAGCTTAAGCGACGGATTAGACTATGGCTACACCTTC.

This clonotype was seen ten or more times. V is TRBV6-2 or TRBV6-3 and J is TRBJ1-1; D is uncertain. There are 13 residues in the CDR3. V was clipped by 6 bases and J by 5 bases, with 13 bases between them. Germline V gene sequence: CDR1 MNHEY, CDR2 SVGEGT. The CDR3 here is CASSPGFTTEAFF. The CDR3 DNA reads TGTGCCAGCAGCCCGGGTTTTACAACTGAAGCTTTCTTT.

This clonotype was detected ten times or more. CDR3 DNA: TGCGCCAGCAGCAATGGGGGGGGAGGAGATGAAAAACTGTTTTTT. This sequence encodes CASSNGGGGDEKLFF. The genes are TRBV5-1 and TRBJ1-4; tentatively, D is TRBD1 (5 bases). This CDR3 comprises 15 residues. From germline, CDR1 is SGHRS and CDR2 YFSETQ. V was pared by 4 bases and J by 6 bases, with 16 bases between.

This clonotype was counted many times. The chain joins TRBV27 to TRBJ2-3, with D unclear. The CDR3 totals 13 residues. Germline V CDR1 and CDR2: MNHEY, SMNVEV (reference sequence). With 4 bases removed from V and 4 bases from J, the gap between germline ends came to 9 bases. The CDR3 region is CASSSLRADTQYF. The CDR3 DNA follows: TGTGCCAGCAGTTCCCTCCGGGCAGATACGCAGTATTTT.

This clonotype was detected ten times or more. This sequence joins TRBV7-3 and TRBJ1-3; D gene ambiguous. CDR1 SGHTA and CDR2 FQGTGA come from the germline V gene. The CDR3 has 15 amino acids. The V end was cut by 2 bases, the J end by 2 bases, with 10 bases between. The CDR3 reads CASSLDPGTGNTIYF. In DNA form, the CDR3 reads TGTGCCAGCAGCTTAGATCCGGGAACTGGAAACACCATATATTTT. Variable domain in full (rest from reference TRBV7-3 and TRBJ1-3): GAGVSQTPSNKVTEKGKYVELRCDPISGHTALYWYRQSLGQGPEFLIYFQGTGAADDSGLPNDRFFAVRPEGSVSTLKIQRTERGDSAVYLCASSLDPGTGNTIYFGEGSWLTVV.

To note about this clonotype: Since a much larger clone is just one base distant, this may be a read error. The CDR3 DNA reads as TGTGCCGGCAGCGCGGGACAGGGTATGTTTCAGCCCCAGCATTTT. Its translation: CAGSAGQGMFQPQHF. The chain joins TRBV9 to TRBJ1-5; TRBD1 agrees at 9 bases. CDR3 length: 15 residues. Germline CDR1 SGDLS, CDR2 YYNGEE.

This clonotype showed up many times. The chain combines TRBV5-1 with TRBJ2-1; D might be TRBD1 (7 bases). This CDR3 is 15 amino acids long. Looked up from germline, CDR1 is SGHRS and CDR2 is YFSETQ. Trimming cost V 0 bases and J 9 bases, with 16 bases left between them. In DNA, the CDR3 is TGCGCCAGCAGCTTGGAGAGCCCGGGGGACAGTGAGCAGTTCTTC. This translates into CASSLESPGDSEQFF.

This clonotype was counted at least ten times. V usage is TRBV18 and J usage is TRBJ1-2; no clear D. Germline CDR1 KGHSH, CDR2 LQKENI. V was cut by 4 bases and J by 2 bases, with 8 bases left in between. The CDR3 covers 13 residues. The CDR3 is CASSQGENYGYTF. CDR3 nucleotides: TGTGCCAGCTCACAAGGAGAAAACTATGGCTACACCTTC.

This clonotype was recorded many times. The chain employs TRBV29-1 and TRBJ1-1; D uncertain. The germline gives CDR1 SQVTM, CDR2 ANQGSEA. This CDR3 region has 11 residues. The V and J ends lost 5 bases and 0 bases respectively, with 4 bases between them. The DNA of the CDR3 is TGCAGCGTTCACTTGAACACTGAAGCTTTCTTT. This encodes CSVHLNTEAFF.